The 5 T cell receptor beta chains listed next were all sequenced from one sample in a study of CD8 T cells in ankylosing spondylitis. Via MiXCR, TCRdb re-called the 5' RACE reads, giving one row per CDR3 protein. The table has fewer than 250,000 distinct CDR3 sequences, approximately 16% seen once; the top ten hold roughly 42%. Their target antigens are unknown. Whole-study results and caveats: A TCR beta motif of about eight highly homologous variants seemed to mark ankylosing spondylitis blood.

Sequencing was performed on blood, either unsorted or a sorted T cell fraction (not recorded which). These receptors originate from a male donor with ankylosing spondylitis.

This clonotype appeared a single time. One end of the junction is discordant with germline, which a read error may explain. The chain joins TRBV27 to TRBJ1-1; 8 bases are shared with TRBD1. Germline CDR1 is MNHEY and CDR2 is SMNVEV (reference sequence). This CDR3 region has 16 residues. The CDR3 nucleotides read TGTGCCAGCAGTTTAGCCGGGACAGGACAGAACACTCAAGCTTTCTTT. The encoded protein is CASSLAGTGQNTQAFF.

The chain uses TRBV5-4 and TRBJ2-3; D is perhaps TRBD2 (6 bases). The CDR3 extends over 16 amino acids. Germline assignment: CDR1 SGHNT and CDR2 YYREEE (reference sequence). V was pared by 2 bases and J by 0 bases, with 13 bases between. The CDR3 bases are TGTGCCAGCAGCTTCGGGAGTACAGTTAGCACAGATACGCAGTATTTT. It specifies CASSFGSTVSTDTQYF.

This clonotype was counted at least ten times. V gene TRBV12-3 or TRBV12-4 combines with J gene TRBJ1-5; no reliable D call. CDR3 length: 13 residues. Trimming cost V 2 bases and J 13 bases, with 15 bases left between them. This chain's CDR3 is CASSLSVAMPQHF. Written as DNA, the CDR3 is TGTGCCAGCAGTTTATCGGTGGCGATGCCGCAGCATTTT.

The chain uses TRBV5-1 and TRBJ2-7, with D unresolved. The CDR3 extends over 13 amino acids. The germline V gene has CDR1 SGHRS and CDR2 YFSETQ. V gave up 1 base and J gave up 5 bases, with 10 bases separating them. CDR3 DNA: TGCGCCAGCAGCTTGTGGCCCGAGAACGAGCAGTACTTC. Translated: CASSLWPENEQYF.

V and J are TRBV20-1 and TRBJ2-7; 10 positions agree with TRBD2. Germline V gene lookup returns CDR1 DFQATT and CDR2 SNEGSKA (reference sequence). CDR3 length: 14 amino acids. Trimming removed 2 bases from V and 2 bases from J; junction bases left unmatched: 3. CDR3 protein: CSARQAGGPYEQYF. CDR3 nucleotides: TGCAGTGCTAGACAAGCGGGAGGGCCCTACGAGCAGTACTTC.